This T cell receptor beta chain was sequenced in a study of technical replicates of blood from four donors. The CDR3 loop spans 14 amino acids. Trimming removed 5 bases from V and 3 bases from J; junction bases left unmatched: 3. CDR1 is SEHNR and CDR2 is FQNEAQ in the germline V gene (reference sequence). Repertoires were generated with immunoSEQ multiplex PCR, while TCRdb's copy carries only in-frame clones and drops some. The sample carries about 80,000 clones, 90% to 95% recorded once. The chain carries TRBV7-9 and TRBJ1-4; 7 bases fit TRBD1. Sequencing was performed on T cells isolated from PBMCs. The TCR sequence derives from a human donor in good health. Here the CDR3 reads CASSPDRANEKLFF. The CDR3 DNA is TGTGCCAGCAGCCCCGACAGGGCTAATGAAAAACTGTTTTTT.